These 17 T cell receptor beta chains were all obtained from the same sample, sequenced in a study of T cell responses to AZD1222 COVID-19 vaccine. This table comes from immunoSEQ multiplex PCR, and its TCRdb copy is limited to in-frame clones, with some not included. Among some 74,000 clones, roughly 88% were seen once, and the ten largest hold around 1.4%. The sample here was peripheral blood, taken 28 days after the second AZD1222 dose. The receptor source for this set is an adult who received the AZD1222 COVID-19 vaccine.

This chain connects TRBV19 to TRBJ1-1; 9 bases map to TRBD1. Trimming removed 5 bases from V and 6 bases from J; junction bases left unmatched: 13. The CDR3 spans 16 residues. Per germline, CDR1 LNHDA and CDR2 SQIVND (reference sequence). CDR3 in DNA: TGTGCCAGTAGTTCGGGGACAGGGCTAAAAAGGGCTGAAGCTTTCTTT. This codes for CASSSGTGLKRAEAFF.

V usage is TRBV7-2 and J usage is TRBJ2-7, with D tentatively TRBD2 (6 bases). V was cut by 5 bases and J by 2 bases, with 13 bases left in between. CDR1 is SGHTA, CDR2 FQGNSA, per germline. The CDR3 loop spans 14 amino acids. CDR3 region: CASSAGTLTYEQYF. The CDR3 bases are TGTGCCAGCAGCGCCGGGACTCTTACCTACGAGCAGTACTTC.

The CDR3 DNA sequence: TGTGCCAGCAGCCCAGTACAGTCAGAAAAACTGTTTTTT. This codes for CASSPVQSEKLFF. The rearrangement joins TRBV6-5 to TRBJ1-4; D not resolved. CDR1 MNHEY and CDR2 SVGAGI come from the germline V gene. CDR3 length: 13 residues. V gave up 6 bases and J gave up 8 bases, with 13 bases separating them.

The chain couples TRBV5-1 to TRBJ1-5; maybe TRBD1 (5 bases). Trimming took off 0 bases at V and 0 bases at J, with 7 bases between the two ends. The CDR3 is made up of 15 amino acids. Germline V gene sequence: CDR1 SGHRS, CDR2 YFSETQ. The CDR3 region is CASSLGGGSNQPQHF. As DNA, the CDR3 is TGCGCCAGCAGCTTGGGTGGGGGTAGCAATCAGCCCCAGCATTTT. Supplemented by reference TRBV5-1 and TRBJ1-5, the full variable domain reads KAGVTQTPRYLIKTRGQQVTLSCSPISGHRSVSWYQQTPGQGLQFLFEYFSETQRNKGNFPGRFSGRQFSNSRSEMNVSTLELGDSALYLCASSLGGGSNQPQHFGDGTRLSIL.

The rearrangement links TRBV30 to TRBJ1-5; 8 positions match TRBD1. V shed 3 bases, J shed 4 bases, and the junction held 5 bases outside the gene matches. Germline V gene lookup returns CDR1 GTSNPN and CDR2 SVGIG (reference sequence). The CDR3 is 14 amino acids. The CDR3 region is CAWRVTGDNQPQHF. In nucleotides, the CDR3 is TGTGCCTGGAGAGTGACAGGGGATAATCAGCCCCAGCATTTT.

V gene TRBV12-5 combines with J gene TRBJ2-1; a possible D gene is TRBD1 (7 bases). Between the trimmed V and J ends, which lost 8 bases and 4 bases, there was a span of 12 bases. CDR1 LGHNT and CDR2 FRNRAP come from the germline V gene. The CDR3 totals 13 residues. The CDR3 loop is CASKGAGYNEQFF. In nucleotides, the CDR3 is TGTGCTAGTAAGGGGGCGGGGTACAATGAGCAGTTCTTC.

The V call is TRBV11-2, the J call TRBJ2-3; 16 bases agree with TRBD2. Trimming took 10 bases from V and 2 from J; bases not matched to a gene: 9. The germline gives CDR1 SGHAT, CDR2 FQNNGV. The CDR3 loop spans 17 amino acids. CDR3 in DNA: TGTGCCACCTCGGGGACTAGCGGGGGGGCATACACAGATACGCAGTATTTT. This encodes CATSGTSGGAYTDTQYF.

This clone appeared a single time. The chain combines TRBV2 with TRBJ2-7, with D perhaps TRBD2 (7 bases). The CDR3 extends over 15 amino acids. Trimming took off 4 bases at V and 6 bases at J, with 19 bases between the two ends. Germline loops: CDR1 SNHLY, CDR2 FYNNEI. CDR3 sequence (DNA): TGTGCCAGCAGTGGGGGGGGACATGATGGTGCCGAGCAGTACTTC. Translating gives CASSGGGHDGAEQYF.

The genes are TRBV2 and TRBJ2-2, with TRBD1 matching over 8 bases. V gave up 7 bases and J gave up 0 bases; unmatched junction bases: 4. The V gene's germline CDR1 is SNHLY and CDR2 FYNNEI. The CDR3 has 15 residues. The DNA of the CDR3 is TGTGCCAGCACTGCGACAGGGGCGAACACCGGGGAGCTGTTTTTT. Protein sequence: CASTATGANTGELFF.

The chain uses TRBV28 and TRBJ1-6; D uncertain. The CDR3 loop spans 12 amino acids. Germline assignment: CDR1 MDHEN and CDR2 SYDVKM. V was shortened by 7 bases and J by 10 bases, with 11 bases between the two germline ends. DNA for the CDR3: TGTGCCAGCAACCCACTAGGATCACCCCTCCACTTT. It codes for CASNPLGSPLHF.

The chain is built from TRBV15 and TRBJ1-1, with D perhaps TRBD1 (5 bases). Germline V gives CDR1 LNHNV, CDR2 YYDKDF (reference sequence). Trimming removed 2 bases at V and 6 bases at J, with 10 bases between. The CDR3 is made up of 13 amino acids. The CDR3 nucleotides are TGTGCCACCAGCAGAAGGGGAGGGGCTGAAGCTTTCTTT. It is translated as CATSRRGGAEAFF.

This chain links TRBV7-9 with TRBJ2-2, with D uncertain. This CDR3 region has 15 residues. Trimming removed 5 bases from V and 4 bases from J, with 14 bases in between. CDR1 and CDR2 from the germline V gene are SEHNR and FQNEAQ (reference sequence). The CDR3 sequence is CASSPRVASTGELFF. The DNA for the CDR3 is TGTGCCAGCAGCCCCCGAGTGGCGAGCACCGGGGAGCTGTTTTTT.

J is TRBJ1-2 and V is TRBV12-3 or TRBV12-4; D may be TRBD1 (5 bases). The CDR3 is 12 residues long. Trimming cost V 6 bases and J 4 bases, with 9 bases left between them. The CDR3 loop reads CASSIQAYGYTF. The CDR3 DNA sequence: TGTGCCAGCAGCATACAGGCCTATGGCTACACCTTC.

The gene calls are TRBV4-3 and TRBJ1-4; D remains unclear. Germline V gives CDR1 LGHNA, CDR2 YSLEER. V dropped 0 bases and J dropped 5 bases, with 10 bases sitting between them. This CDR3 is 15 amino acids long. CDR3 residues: CASSQDLGRNEKLFF. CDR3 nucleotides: TGCGCCAGCAGCCAAGATTTGGGCAGAAATGAAAAACTGTTTTTT.

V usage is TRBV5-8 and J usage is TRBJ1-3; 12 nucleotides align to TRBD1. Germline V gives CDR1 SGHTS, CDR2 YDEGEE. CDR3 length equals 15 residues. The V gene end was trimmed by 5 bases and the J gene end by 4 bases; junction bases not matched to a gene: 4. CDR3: CASRYGTGGGNTIYF. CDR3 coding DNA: TGTGCCAGCAGATATGGGACAGGGGGCGGAAACACCATATATTTT.

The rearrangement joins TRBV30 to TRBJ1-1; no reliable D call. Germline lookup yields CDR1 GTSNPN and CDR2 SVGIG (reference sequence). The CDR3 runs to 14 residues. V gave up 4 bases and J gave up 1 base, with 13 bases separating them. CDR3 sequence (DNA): TGTGCCTGGAATCACGGGAGAGGGAACACTGAAGCTTTCTTT. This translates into CAWNHGRGNTEAFF.

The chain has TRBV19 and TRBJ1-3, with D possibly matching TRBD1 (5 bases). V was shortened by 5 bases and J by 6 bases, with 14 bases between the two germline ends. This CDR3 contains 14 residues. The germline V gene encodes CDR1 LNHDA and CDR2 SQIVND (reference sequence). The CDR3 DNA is TGTGCCAGTAGTCCAGGGCCCTCCGAAAACACCATATATTTT. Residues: CASSPGPSENTIYF.